This T cell receptor (beta chain) was retrieved from a study of shared clonotypes between healthy human individuals. Study overall: Donors, aged 18 to 49, were a couple of women and a few men. A donor's plate count was three for CD4 naive and three for CD4 memory; CD8 naive had two and CD8 memory one.

In germline, CDR1 is SGHVS, CDR2 FNYEAQ. The CDR3 totals 16 residues. V was cut by 1 base and J by 3 bases, with 13 bases left in between. With respect to this clone: Its specificity is unknown.

It was CD45RO-negative cells, positively selected for CCR7, that made up naive CD8 cells, with terminally differentiated effector memory CD45RA+ cells excluded. General study results and limits: Compared with memory subsets, naive subsets generally had larger estimated richness.

Clones were read by immunoSEQ multiplex PCR, and TCRdb kept only the in-frame ones, dropping some. Of around 1,900,000 clones listed, just under 95% are singletons. The sequence came from a man aged 18 to 29 in good health. Some clones in this sample may be carry-over from other donors' samples. Material: naive CD8+ T cells from PBMCs. The rearrangement joins TRBV7-6 to TRBJ2-1; D unclear. The CDR3 region has the DNA TGTGCCAGCAGCTTAGAAGCAGTCTCGTTCTACAATGAGCAGTTCTTC. Residues: CASSLEAVSFYNEQFF.